This T cell receptor (beta chain) was sequenced for a study of T cells in Graves' hyperthyroidism and ophthalmopathy (dated by TCRdb to about 2019). Some background on the complete study: Peripheral blood samples were taken at the time of initial diagnosis, prior to any treatment. TCR V-J signatures able to tell the groups apart were searched for in a discovery cohort of 95 or so patients, of whom approximately 40 had Graves' ophthalmopathy and under 65 had stable Graves' hyperthyroidism. Whether ophthalmopathy could be predicted prospectively was tested in an independent validation cohort made up of approximately 19 hyperthyroidism patients plus 17 patients who later progressed to ophthalmopathy. For training and testing, the 100 or so patients in the discovery cohort were randomly divided in a 7:3 ratio. Thyroid tissue and blood T-cell repertoires from several Graves' hyperthyroidism patients were also compared in the study. Once sampling was done, hyperthyroidism patients were given methimazole at a starting dose of 30 mg daily, whereas ophthalmopathy patients were given high-dose intravenous methylprednisolone. The paper reports TCR Vbeta CDR3 sequencing of more than 120 peripheral blood samples: 43 ophthalmopathy, about 75 hyperthyroidism and 17 progressor patients.

Stable Graves' hyperthyroidism was defined as no progression to ophthalmopathy during 18 months of follow-up. Hyperthyroidism patients were newly diagnosed, had a disease duration of under 2 months, and were aged 18 to 65 years. Patients with uncontrolled infections, other autoimmune diseases, pregnancy or lactation were excluded. Diagnoses relied on clinical symptoms, serum thyroxine and TRAb, thyroid ultrasound and orbital computed tomography. PBMCs were isolated from 10 ml of fresh peripheral blood by Ficoll-Paque density gradient centrifugation. Total RNA was extracted with Trizol reagent, and quality was checked on an Agilent 2100 Bioanalyzer. Trimmed from V: 7 bases; trimmed from J: 0 bases; junction bases lacking a gene match: 18. The germline V gene provides CDR1 SGHVS and CDR2 FQNEAQ. The CDR3 starts with the cysteine, ends with the phenylalanine, and has 19 residues. The entry retains the CDR3 DNA only, 57 bases that are in frame from base 1.

This clonotype has ten or more counts. Its antigen target is currently unknown. The sample holds no much larger clone one base away, and base qualities are not on file. Overall study outcomes, separate from this receptor: In validation, progression to ophthalmopathy was predicted by the model with 65% to 71% sensitivity and 72% to 85% specificity, a median of around 6.5 months before onset. Most expanded thyroid clonotypes (frequency above 0.001) were also found in blood, which suggests that blood repertoires may mirror thyroid immune responses. In cross-validation, a model built on a 13 V-J signature told ophthalmopathy apart from stable hyperthyroidism with under 90% sensitivity and about 81% specificity, and in testing the same model reached 80%/75%. Sample size was not statistically predetermined, and blinding of investigators to group allocation was not performed.

The TCR beta CDR3 regions were amplified from RNA transcripts. For the first round of RT-PCR on the TCR CDR3, the HTBI primer set was used together with the Qiagen OneStep RT-PCR kit. The libraries were constructed in a second round of multiplex PCR and then size-selected and purified. Paired-end sequencing of the libraries was performed with 100 bp reads on an Illumina HiSeq2000. The authors' analysis ran thus. Raw data were processed with SOAPnuke, discarding reads with adapters, uncalled bases, mean Phred below 15, or no exact constant-primer or identifier match. COPE v1.2.5 was used to merge high-quality paired reads, and clonotypes were defined as unique nucleotide sequences. MiTCR v1.1 was used to align the clonotypes against IMGT TRBV, TRBD and TRBJ reference segments. Only V-J combinations with frequency above 0.0001, covering about 99% of repertoires, were analysed. The TCS score was defined as F50 (clonal expansion) divided by E x V (chaos), with BLOSUM62-based TCRdist calculated between CDR3 peptides within each V-J. Welch's t-statistics and random forest reduced 450 to 600 V-J features to 10 to 15, which were used in a naive Bayes classifier (R e1071). TCRdb passed the public sequencing reads through fastp at Q25 and MiXCR, retaining productive beta sequences. One record per CDR3 amino acid sequence lists the most common genes and DNA. Clone size and V and J calls follow TCRdb, not the original study. The sample records roughly 420,000 distinct CDR3 sequences, approximately 15% of which are singletons. The ten largest account for over 12% of the sample.

Sequencing used blood. The clonotype comes from a woman under 30 with Graves' hyperthyroidism. The chain couples TRBV7-8 to TRBJ2-3, with 8 bases aligning to TRBD1. The CDR3 in this case is CASTPDRVYRGGSTDTQYF. The base sequence is TGTGCCAGCACCCCGGACAGGGTCTACCGGGGCGGCAGCACAGATACGCAGTATTTT.